A selection of T cell receptor beta chains follows, all from one sample in a study of blood T cells in healthy people across ages. MiXCR was run by TCRdb on the 5' RACE reads, yielding one entry per CDR3 protein. The repertoire holds about 1.4 million distinct CDR3 sequences, with roughly 59% as singletons. Material: blood. These receptors all come from a man younger than 30 in good health. CDR3s include the opening cysteine and the closing phenylalanine or tryptophan. The D gene is left open where the match is weak. Only some rows state a clone size, as once, few, many or a class for expanded clones.

.	.	TRBV4-2	TRBJ1-1	TGTGCCAGCAGCCACTCCCCTTCTGGGAACACTGAAGCTTTCTTT	CASSHSPSGNTEAFF
TRBD2	once	TRBV28	TRBJ2-3	TGTGCCAGCAGGAGAGCGGGGGTTGGAGATACGCAGTATTTT	CASRRAGVGDTQYF
.	.	TRBV2	TRBJ2-5	TGTGCCAGCAGCCGGATACTTATCGGGACGGTACGAGAGACCCAGTACTTC	CASSRILIGTVRETQYF
.	once	TRBV20-1	TRBJ2-5	TGCAGTGCCCCTAAAACGGGGCGTAAGAAAGAGACCCAGTACTTC	CSAPKTGRKKETQYF
TRBD1	.	TRBV7-9	TRBJ2-7	TGTGCCAGCAGCTTTACAGGGGTTTTATACAATGAGCAGTACTTC	CASSFTGVLYNEQYF
TRBD1	.	TRBV4-1	TRBJ2-5	TGCGCCAGCAGCCAAGTAACAGGGGCTCAAGAGACCCAGTACTTC	CASSQVTGAQETQYF
TRBD1	.	TRBV4-3	TRBJ1-6	TGCGCCAGCAGCCAACACACAGGGGTACATAATTCACCCCTCCACTTT	CASSQHTGVHNSPLHF
TRBD1	few	TRBV12-3/TRBV12-4	TRBJ2-5	TGTGCCAGCAGGACTATGGGACAGGGGTTCCAGACCCAGTACTTC	CASRTMGQGFQTQYF
TRBD2	.	TRBV6-5	TRBJ2-1	TGTGCCAGCAGTTATCGGACTAGCGATAATGAGCAGTTCTTC	CASSYRTSDNEQFF
TRBD1	.	TRBV3-1	TRBJ2-7	TGTGCCAGTAGCCGAAAAGTTACCGGGACAGGGGTCCACGAGCAGTACTTC	CASSRKVTGTGVHEQYF
.	few	TRBV7-9	TRBJ2-7	TGTGCCAGCAGCTTAGCGCAAAACGAGCAGTACTTC	CASSLAQNEQYF